This T cell receptor beta chain was identified in a study of blood T cell repertoires in COVID-19. Overall study: There were acute and convalescent COVID-19 samples, and they came from the United States, Italy and Spain. Nucleic acid was either cDNA or gDNA, and it came from T cells, B-cell-depleted T cells, or PBMCs.

The CDR3 has 13 residues. With 8 bases clipped from V and 4 bases from J, the junction kept 3 bases outside the gene matches. In the original analysis: Reference gene primer amplification in the assay estimated nucleated cell counts. Produced via immunoSEQ multiplex PCR; TCRdb's table is partial and in-frame only. V and J calls and clone size are as listed in that table; D and trimming were resolved from the DNA. The table has tens of thousands of clones, about nine tenths seen once. The TCR originated in a human donor in a cohort sampled during active COVID-19. The V call is TRBV12-3 or TRBV12-4, the J call TRBJ1-1, with TRBD1 identical over 11 bases. What was sequenced was peripheral blood. Written as DNA, the CDR3 is TGTGCCAGCGGACAGGGGGCTTTCACTGAAGCTTTCTTT. Translating it yields CASGQGAFTEAFF.